This is a list of T cell receptor beta chains from one sample in a study of T-cell reconstitution after alpha-beta-depleted transplantation in children. TCRdb reanalysed the PCR reads using MiXCR and keeps one entry per CDR3 protein. Here the sample spans around 800,000 distinct CDR3 sequences, 16% being singletons. The source material was PBMCs, mostly from graft donor cells, sampled 360 days after TCRalphabeta/CD19-depleted stem cell transplant. Source of these receptors: a male patient aged 5 to 17 who had a stem cell transplant for acute lymphoblastic leukemia, so the T cells may come from the graft donor. Each CDR3 is given with its conserved first and last residue. The order of the fields is CDR3 length, clone size, V gene, J gene, CDR3 protein. Size values are once, few and many counts, or a class for expanded clones, and some rows have none.

CDR3 length: 15; clone size: few; V gene: TRBV5-1; J gene: TRBJ2-1; CDR3 protein: CASSWVTGINNEHFF
CDR3 length: 17; clone size: NA; V gene: TRBV12-3/TRBV12-4; J gene: TRBJ1-6; CDR3 protein: CASSNYILSSYNSPLHF
CDR3 length: 14; clone size: NA; V gene: TRBV4-1; J gene: TRBJ2-7; CDR3 protein: CASSQDVQLYEQYF
CDR3 length: 19; clone size: few; V gene: TRBV3-1; J gene: TRBJ2-7; CDR3 protein: CASSASPGLARESAYEQYF
CDR3 length: 15; clone size: NA; V gene: TRBV3-1; J gene: TRBJ2-7; CDR3 protein: CASSQVGTGPGEQYF
CDR3 length: 14; clone size: NA; V gene: TRBV11-2; J gene: TRBJ2-1; CDR3 protein: CASSSTHTHREQFF
CDR3 length: 13; clone size: few; V gene: TRBV20-1; J gene: TRBJ1-2; CDR3 protein: CSADRGLDYGYTF
CDR3 length: 12; clone size: many; V gene: TRBV3-1; J gene: TRBJ2-2; CDR3 protein: CASISGTGELFF
CDR3 length: 18; clone size: NA; V gene: TRBV7-8; J gene: TRBJ2-1; CDR3 protein: CASTWHGGSGRVYNEQFF
CDR3 length: 15; clone size: NA; V gene: TRBV5-1; J gene: TRBJ2-7; CDR3 protein: CASSFDSFLLYEQYF
CDR3 length: 16; clone size: NA; V gene: TRBV5-1; J gene: TRBJ2-1; CDR3 protein: CASSLIPGLADNEQFF
CDR3 length: 15; clone size: few; V gene: TRBV5-1; J gene: TRBJ1-1; CDR3 protein: CASSLLSTPNTEAFF
CDR3 length: 16; clone size: NA; V gene: TRBV12-3/TRBV12-4; J gene: TRBJ2-6; CDR3 protein: CASSFGGSPGANVLTF
CDR3 length: 19; clone size: NA; V gene: TRBV5-1; J gene: TRBJ2-1; CDR3 protein: CASSLEGTGNWGSYNEQFF
CDR3 length: 19; clone size: few; V gene: TRBV11-1; J gene: TRBJ2-1; CDR3 protein: CASSLEVGTSGSPYNEQFF
CDR3 length: 14; clone size: few; V gene: TRBV11-3; J gene: TRBJ2-4; CDR3 protein: CASSKQGAKNIQYF
CDR3 length: 16; clone size: NA; V gene: TRBV27; J gene: TRBJ1-3; CDR3 protein: CASSLGQGLRGNTIYF
CDR3 length: 15; clone size: NA; V gene: TRBV5-1; J gene: TRBJ2-5; CDR3 protein: CASSLGGTKGETQYF
CDR3 length: 16; clone size: many; V gene: TRBV20-1; J gene: TRBJ2-7; CDR3 protein: CSASFTGTDYSYEQYF
CDR3 length: 17; clone size: NA; V gene: TRBV7-6; J gene: TRBJ2-1; CDR3 protein: CASSLQGIYTTDNEQFF
CDR3 length: 13; clone size: few; V gene: TRBV4-2; J gene: TRBJ2-1; CDR3 protein: CASSQALALDWLF
CDR3 length: 13; clone size: many; V gene: TRBV7-9; J gene: TRBJ2-3; CDR3 protein: CASSLALGDTQYF
CDR3 length: 15; clone size: few; V gene: TRBV20-1; J gene: TRBJ2-5; CDR3 protein: CSARGGVIEGETQYF
CDR3 length: 14; clone size: few; V gene: TRBV5-1; J gene: TRBJ2-7; CDR3 protein: CASSLQGAEYEQYF
CDR3 length: 13; clone size: NA; V gene: TRBV20-1; J gene: TRBJ1-5; CDR3 protein: CRATQGLNQPQHF
CDR3 length: 16; clone size: NA; V gene: TRBV5-4; J gene: TRBJ2-2; CDR3 protein: CAIKAYRGTNTGELFF
CDR3 length: 19; clone size: NA; V gene: TRBV4-1; J gene: TRBJ2-3; CDR3 protein: CASSQEGTSGSLSTDTQYF
CDR3 length: 14; clone size: few; V gene: TRBV12-3/TRBV12-4; J gene: TRBJ2-2; CDR3 protein: CATTPTLIAGELFF
CDR3 length: 12; clone size: few; V gene: TRBV20-1; J gene: TRBJ2-5; CDR3 protein: CSPGTARETQYF
CDR3 length: 18; clone size: few; V gene: TRBV4-1; J gene: TRBJ2-6; CDR3 protein: CASSQPDRGPSGANVLTF
CDR3 length: 15; clone size: many; V gene: TRBV20-1; J gene: TRBJ2-3; CDR3 protein: CSAEGRPGEDLTQYF
CDR3 length: 16; clone size: NA; V gene: TRBV11-1; J gene: TRBJ1-5; CDR3 protein: CASSDGRGLGNQPQHF
CDR3 length: 18; clone size: NA; V gene: TRBV4-2; J gene: TRBJ2-2; CDR3 protein: CASRRWVTSGKDSGELFF
CDR3 length: 20; clone size: NA; V gene: TRBV5-1; J gene: TRBJ2-1; CDR3 protein: CASSWTRSGLAGNPPYEQFF
CDR3 length: 17; clone size: NA; V gene: TRBV18; J gene: TRBJ2-3; CDR3 protein: CASSALPGQGSTDTQYF
CDR3 length: 15; clone size: NA; V gene: TRBV5-1; J gene: TRBJ2-3; CDR3 protein: CASSPPGVRTDTQYF
CDR3 length: 12; clone size: many; V gene: TRBV20-1; J gene: TRBJ2-7; CDR3 protein: CSARDLLREQYF
CDR3 length: 15; clone size: few; V gene: TRBV28; J gene: TRBJ2-7; CDR3 protein: CASSLAGSGNYEQYF